This entry concerns a single TCR beta chain. Its antigen is still unknown. Qualities for individual bases were not recorded, and no much larger clone is one base off. This sample is drawn from a study of cytomegalovirus exposure and HLA in healthy donors (dated by TCRdb to about 2017). In terms of the full investigation: A later analysis indicated that the roughly 120 validation repertoires were generated on the platform also employed for the approximately 700 repertoires of the first cohort. The study aimed to test whether cataloging public T cell receptors could reveal signatures of past pathogen exposure. Along with the roughly 670-subject first cohort, a separate validation cohort of around 110 different subjects was used. To predict cytomegalovirus infection status, the study combined high-throughput TCR immunosequencing, statistical association of individual TCRs with disease status, and machine learning. Overall results and qualifications from the work: While some public TCRs were present in many individuals, most TCR sequences turned up only very rarely across donors. The study gave a list of 150 to 200 TCR beta chains associated with cytomegalovirus. In vitro tests confirmed that a few of the cytomegalovirus-associated TCR beta chains recognize cytomegalovirus antigens. The authors suggested that the approach could potentially be extended to other disease states and immunological phenotypes. In both the original and validation cohorts, the classifier was reported to diagnose cytomegalovirus status with high specificity and sensitivity. Of the cluster scores, roughly 95% were above 0 in a later analysis, which found that TCRs clustered in the first cohort also tended to co-occur in the roughly 130 validation repertoires. All 130 or so repertoires were used to score co-occurrence in the validation cohort in a later analysis, because that analysis had no HLA typing for the cohort.

Library prep was done by the immunoSEQ multiplex PCR assay. As for the authors' bioinformatics: A statistical classification framework was developed to diagnose cytomegalovirus status using the catalog of TCR beta chain sequences. TCRdb retrieved this table from immuneACCESS and kept in-frame rearrangements only. Not all clones are present; in checked studies, unresolved V genes account for under half, and no reason is known for the remainder. The V and J calls and clone size are taken from that table; D and trimming were inferred from the DNA. The sample has approximately 220,000 clones on record, 80% to 85% of them singletons. 11% to 15% of the sample belongs to the ten largest clones. Based on the germline V gene, the CDR1 and CDR2 sequences are SGHNT and YENEEA. The germline ends are 15 bases apart after V is trimmed by 3 bases and J by 6 bases. The CDR3 numbers 15 residues from cysteine through phenylalanine. CDR3 DNA only is kept here, 45 bases in frame from base 1.

Separate from the approximately 670-subject first cohort, the validation cohort of roughly 120 subjects was the group to which the donors belonged. The clonotype was recovered from a woman younger than 45 in good health and CMV-seropositive. The chain is encoded by TRBV11-3 joined to TRBJ2-1, with no D gene named confidently. Sequencing input: PBMCs. The DNA sequence is TGTGCCAGCAGCTTGTATCCGGTGCTAGTCAATGAGCAGTTCTTC. Its amino acids are CASSLYPVLVNEQFF.